Presented here are 18 T cell receptor beta chains from one specimen sequenced in a study of T cells after yellow fever vaccination. TCRdb used MiXCR to reprocess the 5' RACE reads, holding one entry per CDR3 protein. The table shows about 330,000 distinct CDR3 sequences, with 6.8% occurring only once. The sequencing here drew on PBMCs, taken about 41 days after the first yellow fever vaccination. The receptors shown here come from a man between 18 and 35 years old who received the YFV17D yellow fever vaccine.

V is TRBV20-1 and J is TRBJ2-7, with a possible D match to TRBD1 (6 bases). V shed 6 bases and J shed 5 bases, with 11 bases lying between them. CDR3 length equals 11 residues. Per germline, CDR1 DFQATT and CDR2 SNEGSKA (reference sequence). CDR3 DNA sequence: TGCAGTGCCAGGGGTATGAACGAGCAGTACTTC. It is translated as CSARGMNEQYF.

This clonotype was recorded at least ten times. The rearrangement links TRBV7-9 to TRBJ2-3; unclear D gene. This CDR3 has 13 amino acids. From germline, CDR1 is SEHNR and CDR2 FQNEAQ (reference sequence). Trimming pared 1 base from V and 9 bases from J, leaving 11 bases between. CDR3 sequence (DNA): TGTGCCAGCAGCTTAGAGGGTGCCGGGACGCAGTATTTT. It specifies CASSLEGAGTQYF.

The rearrangement uses TRBV11-1 and TRBJ2-3, with 7 bases fitting TRBD1. The length of the CDR3 is 15 residues. J gave up 4 bases and V 5 bases, and 9 bases lay outside the gene matches. Germline assignment: CDR1 SGHAT and CDR2 FQDESV (reference sequence). The CDR3 here is CASSPTGLGADTQYF. In DNA form, the CDR3 reads TGTGCCAGCAGCCCGACAGGGCTTGGGGCAGATACGCAGTATTTT.

Many counts were recorded for this clonotype. The chain recombines TRBV27 with TRBJ2-2; the match to TRBD1 covers 8 bases. V lost 1 base and J lost 4; bases outside the gene matches: 2. CDR3 length: 15 residues. Germline CDR1 is MNHEY and CDR2 is SMNVEV (reference sequence). CDR3 sequence reads: CASSLYRGTTGELFF. The CDR3 region has the DNA TGTGCCAGCAGTTTATACAGGGGGACCACCGGGGAGCTGTTTTTT.

A few counts support this clonotype. The V call is TRBV6-2 or TRBV6-3, the J call TRBJ2-1, with D hard to call. V dropped 7 bases and J dropped 4 bases, with 8 bases sitting between them. CDR1 and CDR2 from the germline V gene are MNHEY and SVGEGT. The CDR3 is made up of 12 amino acids. CDR3 protein: CASTASYNEQFF. CDR3 coding DNA: TGTGCCAGCACTGCGTCTTACAATGAGCAGTTCTTC.

This clonotype has just a few counts. This chain uses TRBV3-1 with TRBJ2-2, with no clear D. Germline loops: CDR1 LGHDT, CDR2 YNNKEL (reference sequence). This CDR3 has 13 residues. Trimming removed 4 bases at V and 7 bases at J, with 10 bases between. CDR3 protein: CASSPPVIGELFF. The CDR3 DNA reads TGTGCCAGCAGCCCCCCCGTAATCGGGGAGCTGTTTTTT.

This clonotype turned up a few times. The chain is built from TRBV7-2 and TRBJ2-1; D is unclear. Per the germline V gene, CDR1 is SGHTA and CDR2 is FQGNSA. V lost 8 bases, J lost 9 bases, and 17 bases lay in between. The CDR3 is 13 amino acids. The CDR3 sequence: CASSPPNPREQFF. In DNA, the CDR3 is TGTGCCAGCTCACCCCCCAATCCCCGTGAGCAGTTCTTC.

A few counts support this clonotype. This chain links TRBV5-1 with TRBJ1-2; D is possibly TRBD1 (5 bases). V lost 3 bases, J lost 4 bases, and 16 bases lay in between. The CDR3 is 15 amino acids. Germline V gene sequence: CDR1 SGHRS, CDR2 YFSETQ. The CDR3 here is CASSSDYSDSYGYTF. The CDR3 coding sequence is TGCGCCAGCAGCTCGGATTACTCTGACAGCTATGGCTACACCTTC.

The V call is TRBV20-1, the J call TRBJ1-4, with D possibly TRBD1 on 6 matching bases. Between the trimmed V and J ends, which lost 6 bases and 8 bases, there was a span of 19 bases. Germline lookup yields CDR1 DFQATT and CDR2 SNEGSKA (reference sequence). The CDR3 spans 14 residues. DNA for the CDR3: TGCAGTGCAACCGCAGGGGAGTTTCAGGAAAAACTGTTTTTT. This encodes CSATAGEFQEKLFF.

The chain has TRBV20-1 and TRBJ2-5, with 8 positions matching TRBD2. Per germline, CDR1 DFQATT and CDR2 SNEGSKA (reference sequence). The junction had 1 base not matched to a gene; V was cut back by 1 base and J by 0 bases. This CDR3 comprises 14 residues. CDR3 amino acids: CSARGGGHQETQYF. CDR3 DNA: TGCAGTGCTAGAGGCGGGGGGCACCAAGAGACCCAGTACTTC.

The sample holds a few counts of this clonotype. The chain couples TRBV29-1 to TRBJ2-1, with D possibly TRBD2 on 5 matching bases. Germline V gene data show CDR1 as SQVTM and CDR2 as ANQGSEA. CDR3 length: 15 amino acids. The CDR3 DNA follows: TGCAGGGTGTGGATTAGGACTGGGAAAGACAATGAGCAGTTCTTC. It encodes CRVWIRTGKDNEQFF.

This clonotype was picked up a small number of times. J is TRBJ2-2 and V is TRBV5-1; 10 bases fit TRBD2. Trimming at V came to 4 bases and at J to 6 bases, leaving 9 bases not matched to a gene. This CDR3 region has 16 residues. Germline V gene data show CDR1 as SGHRS and CDR2 as YFSETQ. CDR3 region: CASSPGTSDMAGELFF. Written as DNA, the CDR3 is TGCGCCAGCAGCCCCGGGACTAGCGATATGGCCGGGGAGCTGTTTTTT.

The gene calls are TRBV7-9 and TRBJ1-4, with 8 bases aligning to TRBD1. The CDR3 is made up of 16 amino acids. Losses at the gene ends were 4 bases for V and 8 bases for J; bases not matched to a gene: 12. Per germline, CDR1 SEHNR and CDR2 FQNEAQ (reference sequence). The CDR3 protein is CASSSNPGQANEKLFF. The CDR3 region has the DNA TGTGCCAGCAGCTCTAACCCGGGACAGGCGAACGAAAAACTGTTTTTT.

The chain recombines TRBV5-1 with TRBJ1-1; maybe TRBD1 (6 bases). The CDR3 runs to 13 residues. V lost 5 bases and J lost 1, with 9 bases in between. Germline lookup yields CDR1 SGHRS and CDR2 YFSETQ. CDR3 residues: CASRIQGNTEAFF. CDR3 coding DNA: TGCGCCAGCAGAATACAGGGGAACACTGAAGCTTTCTTT.

The chain couples TRBV7-9 to TRBJ1-1, with D tentatively TRBD1 (5 bases). Trimming removed 6 bases from V and 3 bases from J, with 14 bases in between. Germline V gene data show CDR1 as SEHNR and CDR2 as FQNEAQ (reference sequence). CDR3 length: 14 residues. CDR3 sequence (DNA): TGTGCCAGCAGAGCTAGGGACGGGGACACTGAAGCTTTCTTT. It encodes CASRARDGDTEAFF. Full variable domain (outside the CDR3, taken from reference TRBV7-9 and TRBJ1-1): DTGVSQNPRHKITKRGQNVTFRCDPISEHNRLYWYRQTLGQGPEFLTYFQNEAQLEKSRLLSDRFSAERPKGSFSTLEIQRTEQGDSAMYLCASRARDGDTEAFFGQGTRLTVV.

The sample holds a few counts of this clonotype. V gene TRBV25-1 combines with J gene TRBJ2-1, with TRBD1 identical over 8 bases. V was clipped by 0 bases and J by 8 bases; unmatched bases: 12. The CDR3 extends over 17 amino acids. Germline V gene data show CDR1 as MGHDK and CDR2 as SYGVNS. In nucleotides, the CDR3 is TGTGCCAGCAGTGAATATATTCGAGACAGGGGTCGGGATGAGCAGTTCTTC. Its translation is CASSEYIRDRGRDEQFF.

A few counts support this clonotype. V gene TRBV18 combines with J gene TRBJ2-2; D unresolved. V was pared by 8 bases and J by 1 base, with 14 bases between. The CDR3 contains 15 residues. Looked up from germline, CDR1 is KGHSH and CDR2 is LQKENI. The CDR3 reads CASIDWAENTGELFF. Here the CDR3 DNA reads TGTGCCAGCATTGATTGGGCAGAGAACACCGGGGAGCTGTTTTTT.

In its sample, this clonotype was seen a few times. The rearrangement links TRBV6-1 to TRBJ2-3; D is undetermined. CDR3 length equals 15 residues. The germline gives CDR1 MNHNS, CDR2 SASEGT. The ends were cut back, 3 bases at V and 0 bases at J, with 10 bases in the middle. DNA for the CDR3: TGTGCCAGCAGTGAGGTATTGTCTAGCACAGATACGCAGTATTTT. It encodes CASSEVLSSTDTQYF.